A single sample is the source of the 18 T cell receptor beta chains below, sequenced in a study of early T cells in non-severe SARS-CoV-2 infection. Via MiXCR, TCRdb re-called the 5' RACE reads, giving one row per CDR3 protein. The data show roughly 35,000 distinct CDR3 sequences, with 3% to 4.5% seen just once and 9% to 10% held by the top ten. Specimen: whole blood. The receptor set was obtained from an adult who was a healthcare worker with PCR-confirmed SARS-CoV-2 infection or an uninfected control (not recorded which).

In its sample, this clonotype was seen many times. In nucleotides, the CDR3 is TGCAGTGCTAGAGCTCGTCAGGGGTGGACTGAAGCTTTCTTT. This encodes CSARARQGWTEAFF. V is TRBV20-1 and J is TRBJ1-1; the D gene is possibly TRBD1 (6 bases). Germline-derived CDR1 and CDR2 are DFQATT and SNEGSKA (reference sequence). V was pared by 1 base and J by 5 bases, with 14 bases between. The CDR3 covers 14 residues.

There are many counts of this clonotype. The genes are TRBV20-1 and TRBJ2-6; D is possibly TRBD2 (5 bases). Germline CDR1 and CDR2: DFQATT and SNEGSKA (reference sequence). Trimming pared 2 bases from V and 0 bases from J, leaving 17 bases between. The CDR3 covers 18 residues. The CDR3 protein is CSARPRGSLYSGANVLTF. The DNA for the CDR3 is TGCAGTGCTAGACCAAGAGGGTCCCTTTACTCTGGGGCCAACGTCCTGACTTTC.

This clonotype was observed at least ten times. The chain is built from TRBV9 and TRBJ2-3; D is unclear. V lost 3 bases and J 7 bases, leaving 18 bases between the germline ends. The germline V gene encodes CDR1 SGDLS and CDR2 YYNGEE. The CDR3 covers 15 residues. CDR3 DNA sequence: TGTGCCAGCAGCGCTCTTCCCCCCCAGGACCATACGCAGTATTTT. It specifies CASSALPPQDHTQYF.

CDR3 coding DNA: TGTGCCAGCAGTTCCCCCGGACAGAATAATGAAAAACTGTTTTTT. Amino acids: CASSSPGQNNEKLFF. The rearrangement joins TRBV27 to TRBJ1-4, with D possibly being TRBD1 (6 bases). V lost 4 bases and J lost 4, with 13 bases in between. The germline CDR1 and CDR2 sequences are MNHEY and SMNVEV (reference sequence). CDR3 length equals 15 residues.

At least ten counts were recorded for this clonotype. The chain couples TRBV5-6 to TRBJ2-1; D may be TRBD2 (6 bases). The CDR3 covers 13 residues. Germline CDR1 reads SGHDT; CDR2 reads YYEEEE. Trimming removed 2 bases at V and 6 bases at J, with 9 bases between. CDR3 nucleotide sequence: TGTGCCAGCAGCTTACGGGAGAGCAATGAGCAGTTCTTC. The encoded protein is CASSLRESNEQFF.

The sample holds a few counts of this clonotype. V is TRBV24-1 and J is TRBJ2-1; D is perhaps TRBD1 (5 bases). The CDR3 covers 14 residues. Germline V gene sequence: CDR1 KGHDR, CDR2 SFDVKD. Trimming cost V 1 base and J 5 bases, with 8 bases left between them. This CDR3 is CATSDFADNNEQFF. CDR3 DNA sequence: TGTGCCACCAGTGATTTTGCGGACAACAATGAGCAGTTCTTC.

This clonotype occurred many times. V is TRBV29-1 and J is TRBJ2-1; TRBD2 aligns across 10 bases. The V gene's germline CDR1 is SQVTM and CDR2 ANQGSEA. This CDR3 spans 15 amino acids. J gave up 8 bases and V 3 bases, and 10 bases lay outside the gene matches. Written as DNA, the CDR3 is TGCAGCGTTGAGAAAGCGGGAGGGTTTCTGGATGAGCAGTTCTTC. This encodes CSVEKAGGFLDEQFF.

This clonotype was counted many times. The chain employs TRBV4-3 and TRBJ2-5; unclear D gene. Germline V gives CDR1 LGHNA, CDR2 YSLEER. The CDR3 totals 15 residues. V was cut by 1 base and J by 1 base, with 10 bases left in between. This chain's CDR3 is CASSQAPGFQETQYF. DNA for the CDR3: TGCGCCAGCAGCCAAGCCCCTGGGTTCCAAGAGACCCAGTACTTC.

The rearrangement uses TRBV5-1 and TRBJ2-5, with 8 bases fitting TRBD2. J lost 4 bases, V lost 2 bases, and 1 base had no gene match. The germline CDR1 and CDR2 sequences are SGHRS and YFSETQ. The CDR3 covers 13 residues. CDR3 region: CASSFLAGETQYF. The CDR3, as DNA: TGCGCCAGCAGCTTTCTAGCGGGAGAGACCCAGTACTTC.

This clonotype has only a few counts. The chain recombines TRBV27 with TRBJ2-2; 7 nucleotides align to TRBD2. The germline V gene has CDR1 MNHEY and CDR2 SMNVEV (reference sequence). The CDR3 length is 15 residues. V gave up 2 bases and J gave up 7 bases; unmatched junction bases: 7. CDR3 sequence: CASSLMEGGHGELFF. The CDR3 DNA sequence: TGTGCCAGCAGTTTAATGGAGGGAGGGCACGGGGAGCTGTTTTTT.

This clonotype was seen a handful of times. The chain is built from TRBV10-3 and TRBJ1-5; D call uncertain. The V gene lost 10 bases and the J gene lost 4 bases, with 11 bases spanning the gap. The CDR3 totals 12 residues. The germline gives CDR1 ENHRY, CDR2 SYGVKD. Here the CDR3 reads CATNSPNQPQHF. The CDR3 DNA sequence: TGTGCCACCAATAGCCCTAATCAGCCCCAGCATTTT.

This clonotype was seen repeatedly, ten times or more. This sequence joins TRBV9 and TRBJ1-1; weak D call: TRBD1 (6 bases). The CDR3 covers 14 residues. The V gene lost 3 bases and the J gene lost 1 base, with 10 bases spanning the gap. The germline V gene encodes CDR1 SGDLS and CDR2 YYNGEE. The CDR3, as DNA: TGTGCCAGCAGCGCAGAGGGACAGAACACTGAAGCTTTCTTT. Its protein is CASSAEGQNTEAFF.

Within the sample, this clonotype is medium-sized. The V call is TRBV21-1, the J call TRBJ1-3; the D segment call TRBD1 is taken from the table without a DNA check. TRBV21-1 is a pseudogene segment. The CDR3 loop spans 15 amino acids. The CDR3 DNA follows: TGTGCCAGCAGCAACCGGGACAGGGATCGAAACACCATATATTTT. It yields the protein CASSNRDRDRNTIYF.

This clonotype was seen repeatedly, ten times or more. The chain couples TRBV7-2 to TRBJ1-2; perhaps TRBD1 as D (6 bases). V shed 5 bases and J shed 7 bases, with 20 bases lying between them. The CDR3 consists of 15 residues. In germline, CDR1 is SGHTA, CDR2 FQGNSA. The CDR3 DNA reads as TGTGCCAGCAGCGAATACAGGGTGCTTTCGCGTGGCTACACCTTC. Translated, it gives CASSEYRVLSRGYTF.

This clonotype has a count of ten or more. The chain uses TRBV29-1 and TRBJ1-4; D is undetermined. From germline, CDR1 is SQVTM and CDR2 ANQGSEA. CDR3 length: 12 residues. V lost 1 base and J lost 8, with 8 bases in between. DNA of the CDR3: TGCAGCGTTGAAGGGACGAACGAAAAACTGTTTTTT. It yields the protein CSVEGTNEKLFF.

This clonotype occurred a few times. This chain connects TRBV12-3 or TRBV12-4 to TRBJ1-1; no firm D call. The CDR3 is 16 amino acids. Trimming left V 3 bases short and J 1 base short, with 15 bases between. The CDR3 DNA reads TGTGCCAGCAGTTTCCTACTGGGAGTGGGGAACACTGAAGCTTTCTTT. Its translation is CASSFLLGVGNTEAFF.

At least ten counts were recorded for this clonotype. The V and J genes are TRBV11-2 and TRBJ2-1; 11 nucleotides line up with TRBD2. The CDR3 covers 17 residues. Germline V lookup: CDR1 SGHAT, CDR2 FQNNGV. J gave up 4 bases and V 4 bases, and 9 bases lay outside the gene matches. CDR3 amino acids: CASSSIRLAGLYNEQFF. CDR3 in DNA: TGTGCCAGCAGCTCAATAAGACTAGCGGGACTTTACAATGAGCAGTTCTTC.

The chain is built from TRBV9 and TRBJ2-7; the D gene is possibly TRBD1 (6 bases). The CDR3 runs 14 residues. CDR1 SGDLS and CDR2 YYNGEE come from the germline V gene. V was pared by 4 bases and J by 2 bases, with 13 bases between. CDR3 sequence: CASSPGDKPYEQYF. The DNA of the CDR3 is TGTGCCAGCAGCCCTGGGGACAAACCCTACGAGCAGTACTTC.